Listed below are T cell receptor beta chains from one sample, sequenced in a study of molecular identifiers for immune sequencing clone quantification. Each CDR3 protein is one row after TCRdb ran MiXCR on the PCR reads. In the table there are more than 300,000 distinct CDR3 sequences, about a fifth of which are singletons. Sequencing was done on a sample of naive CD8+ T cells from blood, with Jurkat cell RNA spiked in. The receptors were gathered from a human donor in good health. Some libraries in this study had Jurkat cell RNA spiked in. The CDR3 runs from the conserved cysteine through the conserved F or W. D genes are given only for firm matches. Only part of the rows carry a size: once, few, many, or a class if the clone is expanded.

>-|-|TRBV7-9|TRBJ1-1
CASSPQGVAGTEAFF
TGTGCCAGCAGCCCGCAGGGAGTAGCAGGCACTGAAGCTTTCTTT
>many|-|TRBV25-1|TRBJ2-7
CASTGQEGYEQYF
TGTGCCAGCACTGGGCAGGAAGGCTACGAGCAGTACTTC
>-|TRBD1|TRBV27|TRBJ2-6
CASSLGTGAGANVLTF
TGTGCCAGCAGTTTGGGCACAGGGGCTGGGGCCAACGTCCTGACTTTC
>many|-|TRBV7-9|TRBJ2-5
CASSLVAAPTQYF
TGTGCCAGCAGCTTAGTGGCAGCGCCGACCCAGTACTTC
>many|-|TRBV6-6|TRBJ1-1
CASTRAGINTEAFF
TGTGCCAGCACTAGGGCAGGTATTAACACTGAAGCTTTCTTT
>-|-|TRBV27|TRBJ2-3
CASSLGTVGTQYF
TGTGCCAGCAGTTTGGGGACGGTTGGTACGCAGTATTTT
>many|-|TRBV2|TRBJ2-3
CASDPGRLSTDTQYF
TGTGCCAGTGACCCGGGGAGACTATCCACAGATACGCAGTATTTT
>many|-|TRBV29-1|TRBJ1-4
CSVESGATNEKLFF
TGCAGCGTTGAATCAGGGGCAACTAATGAAAAACTGTTTTTT
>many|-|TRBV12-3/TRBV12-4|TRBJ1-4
CASKGTLANEKLFF
TGTGCCAGCAAGGGGACCCTGGCTAATGAAAAACTGTTTTTT
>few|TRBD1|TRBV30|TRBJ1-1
CAWRLQGAFSEAFF
TGTGCCTGGAGATTACAGGGGGCTTTCTCTGAAGCTTTCTTT
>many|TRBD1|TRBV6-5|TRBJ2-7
CASSYIGGNYEQYF
TGTGCCAGCAGTTACATAGGGGGCAATTACGAGCAGTACTTC
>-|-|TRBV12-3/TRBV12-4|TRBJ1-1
CASRSQGNTEAFF
TGTGCCAGCAGATCTCAGGGGAACACTGAAGCTTTCTTT
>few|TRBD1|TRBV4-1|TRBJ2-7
CASSQERIQGDEQYF
TGCGCCAGCAGCCAAGAGAGGATACAGGGGGACGAGCAGTACTTC
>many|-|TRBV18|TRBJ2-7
CASSPASTYEQYF
TGTGCCAGCTCACCGGCCTCAACCTACGAGCAGTACTTC
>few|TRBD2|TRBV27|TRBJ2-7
CASSLSGGYYEQYF
TGTGCCAGCAGCCTTAGCGGGGGGTACTACGAGCAGTACTTC
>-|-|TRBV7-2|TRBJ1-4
CASSLAVGEKLVF
TGTGCCAGCAGCCTAGCAGTCGGCGAAAAACTGGTTTTT
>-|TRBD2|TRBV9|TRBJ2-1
CASSVGTSGGNGQLF
TGTGCCAGCAGCGTTGGGACTAGCGGGGGCAATGGGCAGCTCTTC
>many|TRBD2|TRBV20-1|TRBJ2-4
CSASPLAGGLAKNIQYF
TGCAGTGCTAGTCCCCTAGCGGGGGGTCTAGCCAAAAACATTCAGTACTTC
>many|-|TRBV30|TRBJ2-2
CAWSVEAGELFF
TGTGCCTGGAGTGTAGAGGCCGGGGAGCTGTTTTTT
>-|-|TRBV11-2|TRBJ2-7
CASSLDLGRGYEQYF
TGTGCCAGCAGCTTAGATTTAGGGCGGGGCTACGAGCAGTACTTC
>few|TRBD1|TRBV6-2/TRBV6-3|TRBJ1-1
CASSYPPDRANTEAFF
TGTGCCAGCAGTTACCCCCCGGACAGGGCGAACACTGAAGCTTTCTTT